The next 25 T cell receptor beta chains were all read from a single sample in a study of cytomegalovirus exposure and HLA in healthy donors. In the PCR, 60 Vbeta and 13 Jbeta primers were used. Clones were read by immunoSEQ multiplex PCR, and TCRdb kept only the in-frame ones, dropping some. This sample has some 91,000 clones; about 77% occur once, and the top ten carry 3% to 3.5%. The specimen was PBMCs. The receptors stem from a middle-aged man in good health and CMV-seronegative.

The genes are TRBV10-1 and TRBJ1-2; the D gene is possibly TRBD1 (5 bases). Germline V gene sequence: CDR1 WNHNN, CDR2 SYGVQD (reference sequence). The CDR3 spans 13 residues. V was trimmed by 3 bases and J by 4 bases, leaving 9 bases between them. CDR3 sequence reads: CASSDPGGYGYTF. The DNA of the CDR3 is TGCGCCAGCAGTGATCCGGGGGGCTATGGCTACACCTTC.

The gene calls are TRBV11-2 and TRBJ1-1; D possibly corresponds to TRBD1 (6 bases). V lost 1 base and J 3 bases, leaving 18 bases between the germline ends. Germline V gene sequence: CDR1 SGHAT, CDR2 FQNNGV. The CDR3 spans 17 residues. CDR3: CASSLALGHATDTEAFF. The CDR3 bases are TGTGCCAGCAGCTTAGCCCTGGGACACGCTACTGACACTGAAGCTTTCTTT.

The chain is built from TRBV9 and TRBJ2-7, with unresolved D. The germline CDR1 and CDR2 sequences are SGDLS and YYNGEE. The V end was cut by 0 bases, the J end by 5 bases, with 15 bases between. The CDR3 length is 15 residues. The CDR3 sequence is CASSVEQNPLNEQYF. CDR3 bases: TGTGCCAGCAGCGTAGAACAAAATCCCTTGAACGAGCAGTACTTC.

This chain uses TRBV2 with TRBJ1-3; D is possibly TRBD1 (6 bases). Germline V gene sequence: CDR1 SNHLY, CDR2 FYNNEI. Deletions cut 6 bases from V and 2 bases from J, with 14 bases between. The CDR3 is 15 amino acids. The CDR3 region is CASSGQLTPGNTIYF. The CDR3 nucleotides are TGTGCCAGCAGCGGACAGCTCACCCCTGGAAACACCATATATTTT.

The CDR3, as DNA: TGTGCCAGCAGCCCTCTGGGGGGAGTGAACACCGGGGAGCTGTTTTTT. It specifies CASSPLGGVNTGELFF. The V gene is TRBV11-2, the J gene TRBJ2-2, with a weak D call TRBD2 (6 bases). Looked up from germline, CDR1 is SGHAT and CDR2 is FQNNGV. V shed 5 bases and J shed 1 base, with 14 bases lying between them. The CDR3 consists of 16 residues.

The chain joins TRBV5-1 to TRBJ2-7, with 7 bases identical to TRBD2. The germline V gene has CDR1 SGHRS and CDR2 YFSETQ. V shed 2 bases and J 4 bases; nucleotides not matched to a gene: 6. This CDR3 is 14 amino acids long. CDR3 in amino acids: CASSFRQGGYEQYF. The CDR3 coding sequence is TGCGCCAGCAGCTTCAGGCAGGGAGGGTACGAGCAGTACTTC.

This clone was recorded only once. V is TRBV6-6 and J is TRBJ1-2; TRBD1 matches 10 bases. The CDR3 is 15 amino acids. J lost 8 bases, V lost 7 bases, and 13 bases had no gene match. The V gene's germline CDR1 is MNHNY and CDR2 SVGAGI (reference sequence). As DNA, the CDR3 is TGTGCCAGCACCCATATGGGGGGGACAGGGGAAGGCTACACCTTC. Its translation is CASTHMGGTGEGYTF.

This clone showed up just once. J is TRBJ2-7 and V is TRBV18, with 10 bases lining up with TRBD2. After removal of 4 bases from V and 7 bases from J, the junction contained 7 bases not matched to a gene. Germline CDR1 reads KGHSH; CDR2 reads LQKENI. The length of the CDR3 is 14 residues. CDR3 DNA: TGTGCCAGCTCACTAATCTCTAGCGGGAGTGAGCAGTACTTC. Protein: CASSLISSGSEQYF.

The chain has TRBV30 and TRBJ2-7, with D unresolved. The germline V gene encodes CDR1 GTSNPN and CDR2 SVGIG (reference sequence). The length of the CDR3 is 11 residues. With 5 bases removed from V and 1 base from J, the gap between germline ends came to 6 bases. CDR3 sequence: CAWDISYEQYF. In DNA form, the CDR3 reads TGTGCCTGGGACATTTCCTACGAGCAGTACTTC. Using reference TRBV30 and TRBJ2-7 for the parts outside the CDR3, the full variable domain is SQTIHQWPATLVQPVGSPLSLECTVEGTSNPNLYWYRQAAGRGLQLLFYSVGIGQISSEVPQNLSASRPQDRQFILSSKKLLLSDSGFYLCAWDISYEQYFGPGTRLTVT.

The chain carries TRBV7-2 and TRBJ2-2; D might be TRBD2 (5 bases). Germline CDR1 reads SGHTA; CDR2 reads FQGNSA. This CDR3 has 15 amino acids. Between the trimmed V and J ends, which lost 1 base and 4 bases, there was a span of 10 bases. The CDR3 loop is CASSLVGVITGELFF. As DNA, the CDR3 is TGTGCCAGCAGCTTAGTGGGAGTGATCACCGGGGAGCTGTTTTTT.

V is TRBV5-1 and J is TRBJ2-1, with 9 bases lining up with TRBD2. The CDR3 totals 17 residues. Per the germline V gene, CDR1 is SGHRS and CDR2 is YFSETQ. J lost 0 bases, V lost 1 base, and 5 bases had no gene match. This CDR3 is CASSLLSGGSSYNEQFF. The CDR3 region has the DNA TGCGCCAGCAGCTTGCTTAGCGGGGGCAGCTCCTACAATGAGCAGTTCTTC.

This clone appeared once. The chain carries TRBV5-1 and TRBJ1-2; 11 positions match TRBD1. The trim removed 0 bases at V and 8 bases at J, leaving 6 bases unmatched. Per germline, CDR1 SGHRS and CDR2 YFSETQ. CDR3 size: 15 residues. CDR3 amino acids: CASSLGDRGSSGYTF. The CDR3 DNA reads TGCGCCAGCAGCTTGGGGGACAGGGGGAGCAGCGGCTACACCTTC. The variable domain in full, with the rest retrieved from reference TRBV5-1 and TRBJ1-2, is KAGVTQTPRYLIKTRGQQVTLSCSPISGHRSVSWYQQTPGQGLQFLFEYFSETQRNKGNFPGRFSGRQFSNSRSEMNVSTLELGDSALYLCASSLGDRGSSGYTFGSGTRLTVV.

This rearrangement joins TRBV2 to TRBJ2-3; perhaps TRBD2 as D (5 bases). With 5 bases removed from V and 4 bases from J, the gap between germline ends came to 13 bases. The CDR3 loop spans 14 amino acids. Germline CDR1 and CDR2: SNHLY and FYNNEI. CDR3 sequence reads: CASSRAGGADTQYF. In nucleotides, the CDR3 is TGTGCCAGCAGTCGAGCCGGAGGCGCAGATACGCAGTATTTT.

This clone appeared a single time. The CDR3, as DNA: TGTGCCAGCTCACCAGGCGGAGAGGCGTACAATGAGCAGTTCTTC. Translation gives CASSPGGEAYNEQFF. This sequence joins TRBV18 and TRBJ2-1; no clear D. With 2 bases removed from V and 4 bases from J, the gap between germline ends came to 12 bases. The CDR3 length is 15 residues. Germline loops: CDR1 KGHSH, CDR2 LQKENI.

The chain uses TRBV19 and TRBJ2-5; 11 nucleotides line up with TRBD2. Germline CDR1 and CDR2: LNHDA and SQIVND (reference sequence). V was pared by 3 bases and J by 4 bases, with 4 bases of the junction left unmatched. The CDR3 extends over 15 amino acids. This chain's CDR3 is CASSMLAGGVETQYF. The DNA for the CDR3 is TGTGCCAGTAGTATGCTAGCGGGAGGAGTAGAGACCCAGTACTTC.

The chain recombines TRBV6-6 with TRBJ2-7, with 11 nucleotides matching TRBD1. V was clipped by 6 bases and J by 6 bases; unmatched bases: 7. The CDR3 has 14 residues. The germline CDR1 and CDR2 sequences are MNHNY and SVGAGI (reference sequence). The CDR3 here is CASRPGQGAVEQYF. The CDR3 bases are TGTGCCAGCAGACCCGGACAGGGGGCGGTCGAGCAGTACTTC.

This clone was counted only a few times. The rearrangement links TRBV5-1 to TRBJ1-1, with 8 bases fitting TRBD1. The CDR3 runs 17 residues. With 7 bases clipped from V and 2 bases from J, the junction kept 16 bases outside the gene matches. CDR1 is SGHRS, CDR2 YFSETQ, per germline. The CDR3: CASQAPQGAETNTEAFF. In nucleotides, the CDR3 is TGCGCCAGCCAAGCGCCCCAGGGGGCGGAGACCAACACTGAAGCTTTCTTT.

Only a few counts were recorded for this clone. The rearrangement uses TRBV28 and TRBJ2-2, with D perhaps TRBD2 (5 bases). The CDR3 consists of 18 residues. Germline V CDR1 and CDR2: MDHEN, SYDVKM. V was trimmed by 5 bases and J by 3 bases, leaving 22 bases between them. The CDR3 DNA sequence: TGTGCCAGCAGTCCGGCCGTAGCGTTCCGGACGGACACCGGGGAGCTGTTTTTT. Translation gives CASSPAVAFRTDTGELFF.

The chain uses TRBV6-6 and TRBJ2-6; D is perhaps TRBD2 (6 bases). Germline loops: CDR1 MNHNY, CDR2 SVGAGI (reference sequence). The ends were cut back, 5 bases at V and 3 bases at J, with 14 bases in the middle. This CDR3 comprises 16 residues. CDR3 sequence (DNA): TGTGCCAGCAGTCCCCTCGTGGGGGGTGGGGCCAACGTCCTGACTTTC. Protein sequence: CASSPLVGGGANVLTF.

This clone was recorded a few times. This rearrangement joins TRBV7-9 to TRBJ1-2; possibly TRBD1 for D (5 bases). The germline V and J ends were trimmed by 3 bases and 7 bases, with 12 bases remaining between them. Germline CDR1 SEHNR, CDR2 FQNEAQ (reference sequence). The length of the CDR3 is 13 residues. CDR3 protein: CASSFGQGIGYTF. The CDR3 DNA reads as TGTGCCAGCAGCTTCGGGCAGGGTATTGGCTACACCTTC.

The rearrangement uses TRBV6-1 and TRBJ1-4, with D possibly matching TRBD1 (5 bases). CDR3 size: 17 residues. The germline V and J ends were trimmed by 3 bases and 3 bases, with 17 bases remaining between them. Germline CDR1 reads MNHNS; CDR2 reads SASEGT. The CDR3 region has the DNA TGTGCCAGCAGTGACAAGGCAGGGTCCATAGCTAATGAAAAACTGTTTTTT. Amino acid sequence: CASSDKAGSIANEKLFF.

This clone was counted only a few times. The chain has TRBV7-2 and TRBJ1-3, with a possible D match to TRBD1 (6 bases). Germline V gene data show CDR1 as SGHTA and CDR2 as FQGNSA. This CDR3 has 12 amino acids. Trimming removed 6 bases from V and 7 bases from J, with 10 bases in between. CDR3 nucleotides: TGTGCCAGCAGTACAGGGTTTAACACCATATATTTT. This codes for CASSTGFNTIYF.

The chain carries TRBV19 and TRBJ2-7; TRBD2 is a possible D gene (6 bases). V was cut by 7 bases and J by 7 bases, with 23 bases left in between. CDR1 is LNHDA, CDR2 SQIVND, per germline (reference sequence). The CDR3 is made up of 15 amino acids. CDR3 loop: CASMKSPGLSSEQYF. The CDR3 DNA is TGTGCCAGTATGAAATCCCCGGGACTTTCCTCGGAGCAGTACTTC.

The chain combines TRBV21-1 with TRBJ1-6; the D segment call TRBD1 is taken from the table without a DNA check. TRBV21-1 is a pseudogene segment. This CDR3 spans 15 amino acids. The CDR3 bases are TGTGCCAGCAGCAAAGTAACACCTTATAATTCACCCCTCCACTTT. Amino acid sequence: CASSKVTPYNSPLHF.

About this clone itself: A read error is likely, as this CDR3 ends without the conserved phenylalanine or tryptophan. No DNA is shown, since the ends of the CDR3 on it are uncertain; the CDR3 is the one TCRdb lists. V usage is TRBV4-2 and J usage is TRBJ1-2. Germline V lookup: CDR1 LGHNA, CDR2 YNFKEQ. A total of 14 residues make up the CDR3, ends included. The CDR3 protein is CASSQDKYSLATLS.